A single sample gave rise to the 8 T cell receptor beta chains below, sequenced in a study of beta chain features in type 1 diabetes. Reverse transcribing all isolated RNA meant expressed TCRB transcripts were sequenced. Assay: immunoSEQ multiplex PCR; the TCRdb copy retains only in-frame clones and omits some. The repertoire holds roughly 300,000 clones, 6.5% to 10% seen once, with 0.44% in the top ten. What was sequenced was central memory CD4+ T cells from blood. Receptors originate from a woman under 30 in good health.

V is TRBV28 and J is TRBJ2-5; 8 bases agree with TRBD1. Looked up from germline, CDR1 is MDHEN and CDR2 is SYDVKM. V shed 6 bases, J shed 6 bases, and the junction held 6 bases outside the gene matches. This CDR3 spans 13 amino acids. CDR3 amino acids: CASSPGQGKTQYF. DNA of the CDR3: TGTGCCAGCAGCCCAGGACAGGGAAAGACCCAGTACTTC.

This clone was counted many times. The chain carries TRBV29-1 and TRBJ2-5, with unresolved D. Germline V gene data show CDR1 as SQVTM and CDR2 as ANQGSEA. The CDR3 runs to 14 residues. Trimming left V 2 bases short and J 2 bases short, with 12 bases between. The chain's CDR3 is CSVESSSTQETQYF. CDR3 in DNA: TGCAGCGTTGAAAGCTCAAGCACTCAAGAGACCCAGTACTTC.

This clone was seen repeatedly, ten times or more. The rearrangement joins TRBV11-3 to TRBJ2-3; the D gene is possibly TRBD2 (5 bases). In germline, CDR1 is SGHNT, CDR2 YENEEA. V was clipped by 5 bases and J by 2 bases, with 23 bases between them. This CDR3 contains 18 residues. In nucleotides, the CDR3 is TGTGCCAGCAGCCCAGCCAAAGGATCAAGCGGTGCCACAGATACGCAGTATTTT. Translating it yields CASSPAKGSSGATDTQYF.

On this clone: The sample holds other DNA sequences that translate to the same CDR3. The gene calls are TRBV9 and TRBJ1-2, with 7 bases matching TRBD1. Germline lookup yields CDR1 SGDLS and CDR2 YYNGEE. The CDR3 totals 13 residues. The V gene end was trimmed by 4 bases and the J gene end by 2 bases; junction bases not matched to a gene: 2. The CDR3, as DNA: TGTGCCAGCAGCCCACAGGGGAACTATGGCTACACCTTC. It encodes CASSPQGNYGYTF.

The V and J genes are TRBV2 and TRBJ2-4, with a possible D match to TRBD1 (6 bases). Trimming shortened V by 6 bases and J by 7 bases, and 13 bases separated the two germline ends. The CDR3 is 13 residues long. Germline assignment: CDR1 SNHLY and CDR2 FYNNEI. Written as DNA, the CDR3 is TGTGCCAGCAGCACAGGGAAAGGGAACATTCAGTACTTC. Translated: CASSTGKGNIQYF.

This chain uses TRBV5-4 with TRBJ1-2; 7 nucleotides line up with TRBD1. Trimming at V came to 4 bases and at J to 2 bases, leaving 8 bases not matched to a gene. CDR3 length: 15 amino acids. The V gene's germline CDR1 is SGHNT and CDR2 YYREEE (reference sequence). CDR3 in amino acids: CASSPVQGINYGYTF. CDR3 in DNA: TGTGCCAGCAGCCCGGTACAGGGGATCAACTATGGCTACACCTTC.

Ten or more counts support this clone. This sequence joins TRBV6-5 and TRBJ2-4; D not certain. Germline V lookup: CDR1 MNHEY, CDR2 SVGAGI. V dropped 0 bases and J dropped 0 bases, with 6 bases sitting between them. This CDR3 is 15 amino acids long. Written as DNA, the CDR3 is TGTGCCAGCAGTTACTCGGTCCTAGCCAAAAACATTCAGTACTTC. Its translation is CASSYSVLAKNIQYF.

The chain uses TRBV7-6 and TRBJ2-2; TRBD1 matches 7 bases. CDR1 and CDR2 (germline): SGHVS, FNYEAQ. The CDR3 is 16 amino acids. V lost 5 bases to trimming and J lost 1 base; unmatched junction nucleotides: 7. The DNA of the CDR3 is TGTGCCAGCAGCACTCGGACAGGAAAGAACACCGGGGAGCTGTTTTTT. This codes for CASSTRTGKNTGELFF.